This T cell receptor (beta chain) stems from a study of patients and donors after allogeneic stem cell transplantation. The CDR3 covers 12 residues. V lost 6 bases and J 6 bases, leaving 12 bases between the germline ends. Looked up from germline, CDR1 is MNHEY and CDR2 is SVGAGI. TCRdb recomputed calls from the RT-PCR reads with MiXCR, one row per CDR3 protein. The table has about 410,000 distinct CDR3 sequences, 16% seen once; the top ten hold less than 8%. The chain combines TRBV6-5 with TRBJ2-7; no definite D call. The TCR was taken from a human donor who was either an allogeneic HSCT recipient or a stem cell or donor lymphocyte infusion donor (not recorded which). It is not recorded whose cells these are; they may come from a transplant donor. Sequencing was performed on blood, either unsorted or a sorted T cell fraction (not recorded which). The CDR3 region has the DNA TGTGCCAGCAGCCCCCGGGCGTCCGAGCAGTACTTC. This codes for CASSPRASEQYF.